This T cell receptor beta chain was captured in a study of cytomegalovirus exposure and HLA in healthy donors. Whole-study context: An early release of data contained 70 million to 95 million unique TCRs, which came from HLA-typed donors. Study-level findings and limits: About 87% or about 30% of the time was how often most TCR beta V segments were productive, according to an earlier analysis. It was confirmed in vitro that a few of the CMV-associated chains were specific for CMV antigens. A later analysis found most CMV-associated TCR beta chains apparently HLA-restricted.

V dropped 4 bases and J dropped 3; count of bases not matched to a gene: 10. The CDR3 length is 17 residues. CDR1 is SGHDN, CDR2 FVKESK, per germline. A multiplex PCR was run with 60 Vbeta primers and 13 Jbeta primers. Data came from immunoSEQ multiplex PCR; TCRdb stores just in-frame clones and leaves some out. Of around 160,000 clones listed, approximately 82% are singletons. As to this clone: Its antigen is unknown.

This chain joins TRBV14 and TRBJ1-2, with 11 bases identical to TRBD1. Material: PBMCs. This sequence originates from a woman between 40 and 55 years old in good health and CMV-seropositive. The CDR3 is CASSPYGQGAKDYGYTF. For the CDR3, the DNA is TGTGCCAGCAGCCCCTACGGACAGGGGGCTAAGGACTATGGCTACACCTTC.